The 5 T cell receptor beta chains below come from one sample, sequenced in a study of cytomegalovirus exposure and HLA in healthy donors. Clones were sequenced by immunoSEQ multiplex PCR, and TCRdb holds only the in-frame ones, with some missing. The sample lists 250,000 or so clones, around 91% occurring once. Sequencing used PBMCs. The receptor set was obtained from a woman aged 18-35 years in good health and CMV-seronegative.

This clone was observed once. The rearrangement joins TRBV5-1 to TRBJ2-1, with 8 positions matching TRBD2. Per germline, CDR1 SGHRS and CDR2 YFSETQ. There are 13 residues in the CDR3. V shed 7 bases and J 6 bases; nucleotides not matched to a gene: 6. CDR3 DNA sequence: TGCGCCAGCGGGGGGACTAGGTTCAATGAGCAGTTCTTC. It is translated as CASGGTRFNEQFF.

The chain has TRBV4-2 and TRBJ2-3; 11 positions match TRBD2. The V and J ends lost 2 bases and 6 bases, in that order; junction bases with no gene match: 4. This CDR3 region has 15 residues. Germline-derived CDR1 and CDR2 are LGHNA and YNFKEQ. CDR3 protein: CASSQSLAGGDTQYF. CDR3 nucleotides: TGTGCCAGCAGCCAATCGCTAGCGGGGGGTGATACGCAGTATTTT.

The chain carries TRBV28 and TRBJ1-3; TRBD1 agrees at 7 bases. The germline V gene has CDR1 MDHEN and CDR2 SYDVKM. The CDR3 is made up of 15 amino acids. The junction had 14 bases not matched to a gene; V was cut back by 3 bases and J by 12 bases. Written as DNA, the CDR3 is TGTGCCAGCAGTTTCTCGGACAGGATGGATTTGGGCATATATTTT. Amino acid sequence: CASSFSDRMDLGIYF.

This clone appeared a single time. The J gene is TRBJ1-5, the V gene TRBV4-3, with TRBD1 matching over 7 bases. The CDR3 runs 19 residues. V shed 0 bases, J shed 3 bases, and the junction held 14 bases outside the gene matches. The germline CDR1 and CDR2 sequences are LGHNA and YSLEER. The CDR3 sequence: CASSQDLPTDRVVNQPQHF. The CDR3 bases are TGCGCCAGCAGCCAAGATCTCCCTACCGACAGGGTCGTCAATCAGCCCCAGCATTTT.

CDR3 protein: CASSPGRGLGTEAFF. CDR3 DNA: TGTGCCAGCAGCCCAGGAAGGGGGCTCGGCACTGAAGCTTTCTTT. J is TRBJ1-1 and V is TRBV7-3; 7 bases fit TRBD1. V lost 5 bases to trimming and J lost 4 bases; unmatched junction nucleotides: 10. This CDR3 is 15 amino acids long. The V gene's germline CDR1 is SGHTA and CDR2 FQGTGA.